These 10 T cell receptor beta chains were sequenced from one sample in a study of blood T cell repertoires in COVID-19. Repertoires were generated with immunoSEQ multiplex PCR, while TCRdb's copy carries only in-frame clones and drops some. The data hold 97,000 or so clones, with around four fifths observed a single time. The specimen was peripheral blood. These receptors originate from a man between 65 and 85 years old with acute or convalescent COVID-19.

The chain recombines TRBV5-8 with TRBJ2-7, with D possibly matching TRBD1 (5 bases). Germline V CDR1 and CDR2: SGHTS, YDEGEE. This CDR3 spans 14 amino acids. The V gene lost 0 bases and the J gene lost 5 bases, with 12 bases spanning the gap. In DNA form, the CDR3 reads TGTGCCAGCAGCTTGGGGCAGGGAACCCACGAGCAGTACTTC. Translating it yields CASSLGQGTHEQYF.

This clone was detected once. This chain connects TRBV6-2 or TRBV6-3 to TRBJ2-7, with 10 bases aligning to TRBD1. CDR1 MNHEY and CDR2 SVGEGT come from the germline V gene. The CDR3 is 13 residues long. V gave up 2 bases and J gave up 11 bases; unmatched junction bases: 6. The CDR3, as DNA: TGTGCCAGCAGTTACGGAATAGGGACAGGGGAGTACTTC. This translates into CASSYGIGTGEYF.

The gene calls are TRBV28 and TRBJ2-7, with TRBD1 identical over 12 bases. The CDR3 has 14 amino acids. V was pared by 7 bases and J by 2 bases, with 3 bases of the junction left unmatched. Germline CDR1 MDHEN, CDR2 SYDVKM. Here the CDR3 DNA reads TGTGCCAGCAAGGGACAGGGGGCCCCCTACGAGCAGTACTTC. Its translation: CASKGQGAPYEQYF. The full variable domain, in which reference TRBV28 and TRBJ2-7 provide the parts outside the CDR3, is DVKVTQSSRYLVKRTGEKVFLECVQDMDHENMFWYRQDPGLGLRLIYFSYDVKMKEKGDIPEGYSVSREKKERFSLILESASTNQTSMYLCASKGQGAPYEQYFGPGTRLTVT.

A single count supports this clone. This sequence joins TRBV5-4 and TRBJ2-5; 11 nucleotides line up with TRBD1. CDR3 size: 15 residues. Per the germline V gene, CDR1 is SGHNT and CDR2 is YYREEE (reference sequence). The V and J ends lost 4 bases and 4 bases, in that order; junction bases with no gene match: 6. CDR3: CASSPGQGAVETQYF. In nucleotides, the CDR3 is TGTGCCAGCAGCCCAGGACAGGGGGCCGTAGAGACCCAGTACTTC. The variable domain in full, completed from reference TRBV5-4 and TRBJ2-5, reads ETGVTQSPTHLIKTRGQQVTLRCSSQSGHNTVSWYQQALGQGPQFIFQYYREEENGRGNFPPRFSGLQFPNYSSELNVNALELDDSALYLCASSPGQGAVETQYFGPGTRLLVL.

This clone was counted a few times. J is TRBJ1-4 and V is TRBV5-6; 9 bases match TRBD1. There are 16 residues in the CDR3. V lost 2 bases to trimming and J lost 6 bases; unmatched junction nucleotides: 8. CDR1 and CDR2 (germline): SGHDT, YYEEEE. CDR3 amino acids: CASSFTYGTGHEKLFF. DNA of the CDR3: TGTGCCAGCAGCTTCACCTACGGGACAGGGCATGAAAAACTGTTTTTT.

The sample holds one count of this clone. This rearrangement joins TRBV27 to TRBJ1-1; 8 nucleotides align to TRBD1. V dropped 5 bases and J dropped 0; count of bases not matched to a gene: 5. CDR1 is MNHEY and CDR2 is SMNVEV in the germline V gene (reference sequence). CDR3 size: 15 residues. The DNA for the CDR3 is TGTGCCAGCAGTCCTCTACAGGGGGTGAACACTGAAGCTTTCTTT. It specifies CASSPLQGVNTEAFF.

The CDR3 here is CSVAYGLLADNEQFF. In nucleotides, the CDR3 is TGCAGCGTCGCATACGGACTACTAGCCGACAATGAGCAGTTCTTC. V usage is TRBV29-1 and J usage is TRBJ2-1, with D possibly matching TRBD2 (6 bases). V shed 6 bases and J shed 5 bases, with 20 bases lying between them. Looked up from germline, CDR1 is SQVTM and CDR2 is ANQGSEA. This CDR3 comprises 15 residues.

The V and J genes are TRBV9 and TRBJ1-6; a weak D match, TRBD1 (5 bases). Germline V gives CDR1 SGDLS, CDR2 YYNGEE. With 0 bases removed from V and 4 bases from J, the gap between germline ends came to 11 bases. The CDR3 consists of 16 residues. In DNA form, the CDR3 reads TGTGCCAGCAGCGTAGGGGGCGACCCTTATAATTCACCCCTCCACTTT. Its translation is CASSVGGDPYNSPLHF.

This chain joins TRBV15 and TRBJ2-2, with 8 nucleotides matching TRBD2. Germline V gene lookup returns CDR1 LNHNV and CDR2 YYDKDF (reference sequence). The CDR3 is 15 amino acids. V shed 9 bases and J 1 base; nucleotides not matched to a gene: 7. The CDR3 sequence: CATPAGGRNTGELFF. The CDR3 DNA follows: TGTGCCACTCCGGCGGGGGGCCGGAACACCGGGGAGCTGTTTTTT.

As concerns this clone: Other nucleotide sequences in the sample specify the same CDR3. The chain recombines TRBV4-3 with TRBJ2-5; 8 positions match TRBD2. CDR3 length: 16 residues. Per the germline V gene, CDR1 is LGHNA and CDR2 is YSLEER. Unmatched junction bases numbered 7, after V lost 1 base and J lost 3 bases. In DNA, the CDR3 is TGCGCCAGCAGCCAAGGTAGCCTAGCGGGCGAAGAGACCCAGTACTTC. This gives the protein CASSQGSLAGEETQYF.